Listed below are T cell receptor beta chains from one sample, sequenced in a study of T cells of healthy individuals. TCRdb passed the 5' RACE reads through MiXCR, listing each CDR3 protein once. The sample has around 63,000 distinct CDR3 sequences; 15% to 20% are singletons. These receptors were obtained from a human donor in good health. The CDR3 runs from the conserved cysteine through the conserved F or W. The order of the fields is CDR3 protein, V gene, J gene.

CDR3: CASSNQGLAGGSGELFF; V: TRBV6-5; J: TRBJ2-2
CDR3: CASSGRDRGLMGANVLTF; V: TRBV9; J: TRBJ2-6
CDR3: CASSHPRGPYEQYF; V: TRBV18; J: TRBJ2-7
CDR3: CASSYDLNEQFF; V: TRBV5-1; J: TRBJ2-1
CDR3: CASSWGQGMGQPQHF; V: TRBV12-3/TRBV12-4; J: TRBJ1-5
CDR3: CASSSILGRSSPLHF; V: TRBV11-2; J: TRBJ1-6
CDR3: CASSLPGLGTIHEQYF; V: TRBV7-2; J: TRBJ2-7
CDR3: CASSLAREETQYF; V: TRBV7-9; J: TRBJ2-5
CDR3: CASSERRGPGDEQFF; V: TRBV2; J: TRBJ2-1
CDR3: CASSLDTDTQYF; V: TRBV7-2; J: TRBJ2-3
CDR3: CSARGGGMFEQFF; V: TRBV20-1; J: TRBJ2-1
CDR3: CASSQAAGRTDTQYF; V: TRBV4-1; J: TRBJ2-3
CDR3: CASSLSYPGSPLHF; V: TRBV27; J: TRBJ1-6
CDR3: CASSQDVLNTEAFF; V: TRBV3-1; J: TRBJ1-1
CDR3: CASCQGGDQPQHF; V: TRBV5-5; J: TRBJ1-5
CDR3: CASTSQGTNTEAFF; V: TRBV4-1; J: TRBJ1-1
CDR3: CASSQVLGQTLQRDYNEQFF; V: TRBV4-1; J: TRBJ2-1
CDR3: CASSLDAGNTEAFF; V: TRBV5-1; J: TRBJ1-1
CDR3: CASSEDSSYNEQFF; V: TRBV6-4; J: TRBJ2-1
CDR3: CASSPVGGDQPQHF; V: TRBV9; J: TRBJ1-5
CDR3: CASSPEAGSSYNSPLHF; V: TRBV7-2; J: TRBJ1-6
CDR3: CASSYGSGTGGAADTQYF; V: TRBV6-5; J: TRBJ2-3
CDR3: CASRLPGTPGYTF; V: TRBV19; J: TRBJ1-2
CDR3: CASSVGGFTDTQYF; V: TRBV9; J: TRBJ2-3
CDR3: CASSKVGRDTQYF; V: TRBV21-1; J: TRBJ2-3
CDR3: CASSRQSDRDGYTF; V: TRBV7-9; J: TRBJ1-2
CDR3: CASSLVGGDEQFF; V: TRBV7-6; J: TRBJ2-1
CDR3: CSVGRSPDTQYF; V: TRBV29-1; J: TRBJ2-3
CDR3: CASTSDSSSYNEQFF; V: TRBV2; J: TRBJ2-1
CDR3: CAISESIGVYGYTF; V: TRBV10-3; J: TRBJ1-2
CDR3: CASRTSGRVDIWNEQFF; V: TRBV2; J: TRBJ2-1
CDR3: CASSRTDGGEKLFF; V: TRBV9; J: TRBJ1-4
CDR3: CASSLTTNTGELFF; V: TRBV5-4; J: TRBJ2-2